This TCR beta chain was identified in a study of T cells in Graves' hyperthyroidism and ophthalmopathy. Study-wide results and limits: Ophthalmopathy and stable hyperthyroidism were separated by a 13 V-J model. Within blood appeared most thyroid clonotypes that had expanded above 0.001.

Germline V CDR1 and CDR2: SNHLY, FYNNEI. The CDR3 runs 12 residues. Deletions cut 1 base from V and 9 bases from J, with 9 bases between. With regard to this clonotype: No antigen is known for it.

Diagnoses were made from clinical symptoms, serum measures (thyroxine and TRAb), thyroid ultrasound and orbital computed tomography. There were TCR beta CDR3 regions amplified from RNA transcripts. The HTBI primer set was used in a first-round RT-PCR of the TCR CDR3. TCRdb analysed the multiplex PCR reads with MiXCR anew, one entry per CDR3 protein. The sample yields about 700,000 distinct CDR3 sequences, 40% to 55% seen once. The TCR sequence derives from an adult man with Graves' disease, either hyperthyroidism or ophthalmopathy (not recorded which). The specimen was peripheral blood or thyroid tissue (not recorded which). The V call is TRBV2, the J call TRBJ2-5; D is ambiguous. The CDR3, as DNA: TGTGCCAGCAGTGAAGGGTACGAGCCCCAGTACTTC. It yields the protein CASSEGYEPQYF.